Listed below are T cell receptor beta chains from one sample, sequenced in a study of blood T cell repertoires in COVID-19. TCRdb keeps only in-frame clones here, not all; method: immunoSEQ multiplex PCR. The table has under 450,000 clones, more than 70% seen once. Sequencing input: PBMCs or T cells enriched from blood (not recorded which). These receptors were collected from a man aged 25 to 40 who had recovered from COVID-19. Both conserved end residues are part of each CDR3. The order of the fields is clone size, J gene, D gene, V gene, CDR3 protein, CDR3 DNA. The D gene is left open where the match is weak. Rows may omit the clone size; those that give it use once, few, many or a size class.

>.|TRBJ1-2|TRBD1|TRBV5-4
CASSLQRGLNYGYTF
TGTGCCAGCAGCTTGCAAAGGGGGCTTAACTATGGCTACACCTTC
>.|TRBJ1-2|TRBD1|TRBV4-1
CASSQVRTGPYGYTF
TGCGCCAGCAGCCAAGTCAGGACAGGCCCTTATGGCTACACCTTC
>.|TRBJ1-1|.|TRBV30
CAWDGTPNTEAFF
TGTGCCTGGGACGGGACACCGAACACTGAAGCTTTCTTT
>.|TRBJ1-5|.|TRBV7-2
CASSSNGRVNQPQHF
TGTGCCAGCAGCTCAAATGGGAGGGTTAATCAGCCCCAGCATTTT
>few|TRBJ2-5|.|TRBV30
CAWSGGLRETQYF
TGTGCCTGGAGTGGTGGGCTTCGGGAGACCCAGTACTTC
>.|TRBJ1-1|.|TRBV19
CASTVSTGGLHTEAFF
TGTGCCAGTACCGTATCCACGGGTGGTTTACACACTGAAGCTTTCTTT
>.|TRBJ1-1|.|TRBV5-1
CASSPTGTLLENTEAFF
TGCGCCAGCAGCCCTACAGGGACCCTTTTGGAGAACACTGAAGCTTTCTTT
>.|TRBJ1-1|TRBD1|TRBV6-5
CASSLSPTGHTEAFF
TGTGCCAGCAGCTTGTCACCGACAGGGCACACTGAAGCTTTCTTT
>.|TRBJ1-6|.|TRBV7-2
CASSFTQNNSPLHF
TGTGCCAGCAGCTTTACACAGAATAATTCACCCCTCCACTTT
>.|TRBJ1-5|TRBD1|TRBV7-2
CASSRTGYEGPQHF
TGTGCCAGCAGCCGGACAGGGTACGAGGGGCCCCAGCATTTT
>.|TRBJ2-2|TRBD2|TRBV9
CASSVPTGGTGELFF
TGTGCCAGCAGCGTGCCGACGGGGGGCACCGGGGAGCTGTTTTTT
>.|TRBJ1-5|.|TRBV19
CASSDDRGAMPQHF
TGTGCCAGTAGTGATGACCGCGGAGCGATGCCCCAGCATTTT
>.|TRBJ2-1|TRBD1|TRBV4-3
CASSQEDWVTGETYNEQFF
TGCGCCAGCAGCCAAGAGGATTGGGTGACAGGGGAAACTTACAATGAGCAGTTCTTC
>.|TRBJ2-2|.|TRBV6-4
CASSTGTHTGELFF
TGTGCCAGCAGTACCGGGACTCACACCGGGGAGCTGTTTTTT
>.|TRBJ1-5|.|TRBV19
CASTSSSGWNQPQHF
TGTGCCAGTACCTCCTCATCGGGGTGGAATCAGCCCCAGCATTTT
>.|TRBJ1-3|.|TRBV7-8
CASSPRLPSGNTIYF
TGTGCCAGCAGCCCGCGGTTACCCTCTGGAAACACCATATATTTT